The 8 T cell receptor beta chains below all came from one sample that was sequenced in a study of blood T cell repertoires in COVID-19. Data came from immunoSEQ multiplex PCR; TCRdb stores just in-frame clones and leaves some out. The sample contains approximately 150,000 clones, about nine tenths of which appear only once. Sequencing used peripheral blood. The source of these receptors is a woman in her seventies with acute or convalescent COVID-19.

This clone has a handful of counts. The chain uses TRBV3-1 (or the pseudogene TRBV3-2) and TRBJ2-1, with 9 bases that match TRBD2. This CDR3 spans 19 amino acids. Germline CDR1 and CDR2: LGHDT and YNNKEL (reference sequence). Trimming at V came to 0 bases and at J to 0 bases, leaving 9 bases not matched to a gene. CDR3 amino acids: CASSQDYPISGSSYNEQFF. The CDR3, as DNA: TGTGCCAGCAGCCAAGATTACCCGATTAGCGGGAGCTCCTACAATGAGCAGTTCTTC.

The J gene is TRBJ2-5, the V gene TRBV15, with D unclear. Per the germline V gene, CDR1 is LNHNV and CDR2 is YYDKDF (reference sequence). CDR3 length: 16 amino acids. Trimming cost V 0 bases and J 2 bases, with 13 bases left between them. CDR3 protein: CATSRDGSAGQETQYF. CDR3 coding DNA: TGTGCCACCAGCAGAGATGGATCGGCAGGTCAAGAGACCCAGTACTTC.

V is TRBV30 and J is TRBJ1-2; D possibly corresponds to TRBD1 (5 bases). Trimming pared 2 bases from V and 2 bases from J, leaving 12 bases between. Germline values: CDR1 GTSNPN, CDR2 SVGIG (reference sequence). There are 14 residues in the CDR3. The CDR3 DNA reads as TGTGCCTGGAGTAGGAGACAGCCGAACTATGGCTACACCTTC. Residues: CAWSRRQPNYGYTF.

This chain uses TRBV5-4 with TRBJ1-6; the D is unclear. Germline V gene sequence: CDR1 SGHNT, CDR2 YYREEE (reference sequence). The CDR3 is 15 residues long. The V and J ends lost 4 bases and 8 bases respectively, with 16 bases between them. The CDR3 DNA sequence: TGTGCCAGCAGCCCCCAGCCGGACGGGGATTCACCCCTCCACTTT. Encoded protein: CASSPQPDGDSPLHF.

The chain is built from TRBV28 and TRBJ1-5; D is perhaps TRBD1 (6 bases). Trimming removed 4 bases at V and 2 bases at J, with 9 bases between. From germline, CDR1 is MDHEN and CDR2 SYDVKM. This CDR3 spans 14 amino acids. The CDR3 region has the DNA TGTGCCAGCAGTTACAGGGTTGGCAATCAGCCCCAGCATTTT. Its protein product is CASSYRVGNQPQHF. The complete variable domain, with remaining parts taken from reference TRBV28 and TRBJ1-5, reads DVKVTQSSRYLVKRTGEKVFLECVQDMDHENMFWYRQDPGLGLRLIYFSYDVKMKEKGDIPEGYSVSREKKERFSLILESASTNQTSMYLCASSYRVGNQPQHFGDGTRLSIL.

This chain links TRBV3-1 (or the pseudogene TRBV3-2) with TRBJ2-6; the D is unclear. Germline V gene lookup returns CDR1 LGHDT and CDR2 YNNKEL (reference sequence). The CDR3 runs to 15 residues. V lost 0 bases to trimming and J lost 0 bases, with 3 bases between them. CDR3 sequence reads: CASSQDSSGANVLTF. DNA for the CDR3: TGTGCCAGCAGCCAAGACAGCTCTGGGGCCAACGTCCTGACTTTC.

Here the CDR3 reads CASSSIGVTNTEAFF. The CDR3 coding sequence is TGTGCCAGCAGTTCTATAGGGGTAACGAACACTGAAGCTTTCTTT. The genes are TRBV2 and TRBJ1-1; D may be TRBD1 (5 bases). Trimming pared 5 bases from V and 1 base from J, leaving 14 bases between. The germline gives CDR1 SNHLY, CDR2 FYNNEI. CDR3 length: 15 residues.

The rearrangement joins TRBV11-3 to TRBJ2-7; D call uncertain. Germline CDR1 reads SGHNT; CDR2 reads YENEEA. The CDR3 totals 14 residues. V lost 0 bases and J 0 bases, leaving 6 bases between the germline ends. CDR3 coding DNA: TGTGCCAGCAGCTTAGATGCGAACTCCTACGAGCAGTACTTC. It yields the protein CASSLDANSYEQYF.